This TCR beta chain is drawn from a study of blood T cell repertoires in COVID-19. Study-wide context: Samples of COVID-19 (acute and convalescent) were obtained from the United States, Italy and Spain. PBMCs, B-cell-depleted T cells, or T cells provided the cDNA or gDNA that made up the material.

V lost 7 bases to trimming and J lost 9 bases, with 11 bases between them. This CDR3 has 11 residues. The V gene's germline CDR1 is KGHDR and CDR2 SFDVKD. This clone came up once. Under the authors' procedure: Reference gene primer amplification yielded estimated nucleated cell counts. Sequencing used immunoSEQ multiplex PCR; TCRdb keeps in-frame clones, though not all of them. That table supplies the V and J calls and clone size; D and trimming were determined from the DNA. The sample lists 200,000 to 250,000 clones, around 82% seen once, with nearly 5% in the top ten. This clonotype was sampled from a woman older than 75 with active or convalescent COVID-19. The chain recombines TRBV24-1 with TRBJ1-1; D not certain. Sample: peripheral blood. CDR3 nucleotides: TGTGCCACCAGCGCGGGCAGGCAAGCTTTCTTT. Amino acid sequence: CATSAGRQAFF.